This T cell receptor beta chain was profiled in a study of identifying expanded T cells in peripheral blood. Sequenced by immunoSEQ multiplex PCR; TCRdb stores in-frame clones only, minus some. The profile shows 100,000 to 110,000 clones, about 90% of them singletons. During the collection period, no donor immune events like infections were recorded. CDR3 length: 15 amino acids. Germline V gives CDR1 LNHNV, CDR2 YYDKDF (reference sequence). Trimming removed 0 bases at V and 0 bases at J, with 8 bases between. General observations from the study: Variance in clone template counts between approximately two-week samples significantly increased with total template count across all healthy donors.

Concerning this clone: Its antigen is unidentified.

The sample comprised blood. This clonotype was obtained from a person between 18 and 70 years old in good health. The genes are TRBV15 and TRBJ1-1; no clear D gene. The chain's CDR3 is CATSREVGMNTEAFF. In DNA form, the CDR3 reads TGTGCCACCAGCAGAGAGGTGGGAATGAACACTGAAGCTTTCTTT.